The clone carrying this TCR beta chain appeared many times. The antigen is unknown. This sample is drawn from a study of tumor-infiltrating lymphocytes in primary liver carcinoma. Study-wide background: Patients underwent resection of primary liver carcinoma.

Germline V gene data show CDR1 as SQVTM and CDR2 as ANQGSEA. Trimming removed 1 base from V and 3 bases from J, with 6 bases in between. The CDR3 consists of 13 residues. Points from the study as a whole: It was tumor-adjacent and tumor-blood pairs that overlapped less than tumor region pairs did. It was in tumors, not blood, that the top-250-clone fraction was significantly higher (p = 0.039).

Unsorted whole blood supplied the RNA, and germline DNA was extracted too. TCR beta cDNA was prepared out of 500 ng total RNA by means of a constant-region primer. Slightly modified ARM-PCR with three nested multiplex PCR rounds yielded TCR beta libraries. PCR rounds one and two used TRBV1-TRBV30 forward primers with a C-beta reverse primer for around 10 cycles each. TCRdb called the multiplex PCR reads again in MiXCR, with one record for every CDR3 protein. Altogether 250,000 to 400,000 distinct CDR3 sequences are present, about 60% being singletons, with the ten largest covering roughly 9%. The source material was peripheral blood. The clonotype comes from a man in his forties or fifties with primary liver carcinoma and hepatitis B virus infection. This chain uses TRBV29-1 with TRBJ1-4; D possibly corresponds to TRBD1 (5 bases). The CDR3 DNA follows: TGCAGCGTTGAAGTGGGGGCTAATGAAAAACTGTTTTTT. It yields the protein CSVEVGANEKLFF.